The 30 T cell receptor beta chains below all came from one sample that was sequenced in a study of cytomegalovirus exposure and HLA in healthy donors (dated by TCRdb to about 2017). The method was the immunoSEQ multiplex PCR assay. TCRdb retrieved this table from immuneACCESS and kept in-frame rearrangements only. Not all clones are present; in checked studies, unresolved V genes account for under half, and no reason is known for the remainder. This sample gives some 78,000 clones in total; 90% to 96% of them show up just once. The top ten hold approximately 1.5% of the sample. What was sequenced was PBMCs. The receptors stem from a young man in good health and CMV-seropositive.

V and J are TRBV7-3 and TRBJ2-1; 10 bases map to TRBD2. The CDR3 length is 17 residues. Germline V gene sequence: CDR1 SGHTA, CDR2 FQGTGA. Trimming at V came to 0 bases and at J to 12 bases, leaving 14 bases not matched to a gene. The CDR3 bases are TGTGCCAGCAGCTTAACTCCAGGGGCTCTAGCGGGGGCTCGGCAGTTCTTC. Amino acids: CASSLTPGALAGARQFF.

This sequence joins TRBV4-2 and TRBJ2-7, with D hard to call. Per germline, CDR1 LGHNA and CDR2 YNFKEQ. Trimming stripped 1 base from V and 3 bases from J, with 10 bases between. CDR3 length: 14 amino acids. This CDR3 is CASSQGPGFYEQYF. The CDR3 DNA reads as TGTGCCAGCAGCCAAGGCCCAGGTTTCTACGAGCAGTACTTC.

The chain has TRBV7-2 and TRBJ2-7; the D gene is possibly TRBD1 (6 bases). There are 13 residues in the CDR3. Germline CDR1 and CDR2: SGHTA and FQGNSA. The germline V and J ends were trimmed by 5 bases and 2 bases, with 10 bases remaining between them. CDR3 loop: CASSQTGTYEQYF. Here the CDR3 DNA reads TGTGCCAGCAGCCAGACAGGTACCTACGAGCAGTACTTC.

The genes are TRBV19 and TRBJ1-1; 7 bases match TRBD1. Germline values: CDR1 LNHDA, CDR2 SQIVND (reference sequence). The CDR3 extends over 15 amino acids. Trimming cost V 9 bases and J 6 bases; bases outside gene matches: 16. Written as DNA, the CDR3 is TGTGCCAGCCGCGGAGTTGGACAGGAGAGATCTGAAGCTTTCTTT. Translated: CASRGVGQERSEAFF.

The V gene is TRBV5-1, the J gene TRBJ2-3; 11 bases fit TRBD2. Germline V CDR1 and CDR2: SGHRS, YFSETQ. The V segment lost 5 bases and the J segment 5 bases; nucleotides outside the gene matches: 10. The CDR3 runs to 16 residues. CDR3 nucleotides: TGCGCCAGCAGTTCCGAAAGACTAGCGGGACTAGATACGCAGTATTTT. Its protein is CASSSERLAGLDTQYF.

The rearrangement joins TRBV18 to TRBJ2-5; D is ambiguous. The CDR3 has 12 amino acids. Trimming took off 0 bases at V and 4 bases at J, with 3 bases between the two ends. The V gene's germline CDR1 is KGHSH and CDR2 LQKENI. The CDR3 DNA reads TGTGCCAGCTCACCACCGCGAGAGACCCAGTACTTC. This encodes CASSPPRETQYF.

The rearrangement uses TRBV27 and TRBJ2-7; 9 bases fit TRBD2. V dropped 5 bases and J dropped 5; count of bases not matched to a gene: 4. The CDR3 totals 13 residues. The germline gives CDR1 MNHEY, CDR2 SMNVEV (reference sequence). The CDR3 spells CASSLAGWDEQYF. CDR3 bases: TGTGCCAGCAGTCTAGCGGGGTGGGACGAGCAGTACTTC.

This clone was recorded only once. The CDR3: CASMYMAGNTEAFF. The CDR3 DNA sequence: TGTGCCAGCATGTATATGGCGGGGAACACTGAAGCTTTCTTT. The gene calls are TRBV6-5 and TRBJ1-1; D unresolved. Trimming took off 7 bases at V and 1 base at J, with 13 bases between the two ends. This CDR3 contains 14 residues. Per the germline V gene, CDR1 is MNHEY and CDR2 is SVGAGI.

The chain couples TRBV19 to TRBJ2-3, with D possibly being TRBD2 (5 bases). The CDR3 contains 15 residues. Germline V gene data show CDR1 as LNHDA and CDR2 as SQIVND (reference sequence). Trimming shortened V by 10 bases and J by 0 bases, and 17 bases separated the two germline ends. The CDR3 nucleotides read TGTGCCACCCTCGACCCCGGGGTTAGCACAGATACGCAGTATTTT. It codes for CATLDPGVSTDTQYF.

This chain joins TRBV5-6 and TRBJ2-7; a possible D gene is TRBD1 (6 bases). The V end was cut by 6 bases, the J end by 0 bases, with 10 bases between. This CDR3 is built from 13 residues. Germline values: CDR1 SGHDT, CDR2 YYEEEE. CDR3 loop: CASKRGTSYEQYF. The CDR3 bases are TGTGCCAGCAAAAGGGGGACCTCCTACGAGCAGTACTTC.

The chain links TRBV4-1 to TRBJ1-5; a weak D match, TRBD1 (6 bases). Germline V gene data show CDR1 as MGHRA and CDR2 as YSYEKL. This CDR3 is built from 16 residues. Trimming stripped 1 base from V and 0 bases from J, with 10 bases between. The CDR3 region has the DNA TGCGCCAGCAGCCAAGGGACAGCCCATAGCAATCAGCCCCAGCATTTT. It translates to CASSQGTAHSNQPQHF.

The gene calls are TRBV29-1 and TRBJ1-1; 11 bases are a match to TRBD1. The CDR3 runs to 17 residues. J lost 5 bases, V lost 0 bases, and 11 bases had no gene match. Germline-derived CDR1 and CDR2 are SQVTM and ANQGSEA. CDR3: CSVEEVGQGGPGTEAFF. The DNA of the CDR3 is TGCAGCGTTGAAGAGGTGGGACAGGGGGGGCCGGGTACTGAAGCTTTCTTT.

This chain links TRBV7-7 with TRBJ2-5, with D maybe TRBD2 (8 bases). Germline CDR1 is SSHAT and CDR2 is FNYEAQ (reference sequence). This CDR3 contains 13 residues. CDR3 in amino acids: CASKGAGGETQYF. CDR3 coding DNA: TGTGCTTCCAAGGGGGCGGGAGGCGAGACCCAGTACTTC.

The chain employs TRBV7-8 and TRBJ2-1, with unresolved D. This CDR3 contains 17 residues. From germline, CDR1 is SGHVS and CDR2 FQNEAQ. V lost 4 bases, J lost 0 bases, and 16 bases lay in between. The CDR3 loop is CASSSFRIQTSYNEQFF. CDR3 nucleotide sequence: TGTGCCAGCAGCTCATTCAGGATACAGACCTCCTACAATGAGCAGTTCTTC.

This rearrangement joins TRBV6-5 to TRBJ1-2; maybe TRBD1 (5 bases). Trimming took off 6 bases at V and 3 bases at J, with 14 bases between the two ends. The CDR3 length is 14 residues. Germline values: CDR1 MNHEY, CDR2 SVGAGI. CDR3 bases: TGTGCCAGCAGCCCCTCGCAGGGCTACTATGGCTACACCTTC. Its protein is CASSPSQGYYGYTF.

This clone has just one count. The genes are TRBV19 and TRBJ2-1, with 10 bases that match TRBD2. The CDR3 is 15 residues long. V shed 9 bases and J 0 bases; nucleotides not matched to a gene: 5. The germline gives CDR1 LNHDA, CDR2 SQIVND (reference sequence). DNA of the CDR3: TGTGCCAGCACTAAGCGGGAGGGCTCCTACAATGAGCAGTTCTTC. Translated: CASTKREGSYNEQFF. Supplemented by reference TRBV19 and TRBJ2-1, the full variable domain reads DGGITQSPKYLFRKEGQNVTLSCEQNLNHDAMYWYRQDPGQGLRLIYYSQIVNDFQKGDIAEGYSVSREKKESFPLTVTSAQKNPTAFYLCASTKREGSYNEQFFGPGTRLTVL.

The CDR3, as DNA: TGTGCCAGCAGTTACGGACAGGGCAACACTGAAGCTTTCTTT. Its protein is CASSYGQGNTEAFF. V usage is TRBV6-5 and J usage is TRBJ1-1; 8 nucleotides align to TRBD1. This CDR3 has 14 residues. Germline V gene lookup returns CDR1 MNHEY and CDR2 SVGAGI. J was trimmed by 2 bases and V by 2 bases; bases with no gene match: 1.

The chain uses TRBV27 and TRBJ2-1; tentative D call: TRBD1 (6 bases). The length of the CDR3 is 15 residues. Germline values: CDR1 MNHEY, CDR2 SMNVEV (reference sequence). Trimming shortened V by 6 bases and J by 0 bases, and 12 bases separated the two germline ends. This CDR3 reads CASRPRGSSYNEQFF. In nucleotides, the CDR3 is TGTGCCAGCAGGCCTAGGGGGAGCTCCTACAATGAGCAGTTCTTC.

The chain couples TRBV11-3 to TRBJ2-7; 9 bases fit TRBD1. The V segment lost 4 bases and the J segment 7 bases; nucleotides outside the gene matches: 8. CDR1 SGHNT and CDR2 YENEEA come from the germline V gene. CDR3 length equals 14 residues. Written as DNA, the CDR3 is TGTGCCAGCAGCTCGTCGGGACAGGGTGTTGAGCAGTACTTC. It specifies CASSSSGQGVEQYF.

The chain couples TRBV7-2 to TRBJ2-2; D uncertain. With 0 bases removed from V and 7 bases from J, the gap between germline ends came to 12 bases. There are 15 residues in the CDR3. Germline CDR1 is SGHTA and CDR2 is FQGNSA. The CDR3 loop reads CASSLARVLDGELFF. CDR3 DNA: TGTGCCAGCAGCTTAGCCCGCGTTCTCGACGGGGAGCTGTTTTTT.

This chain uses TRBV11-2 with TRBJ1-2; tentatively, D is TRBD1 (5 bases). CDR3 length: 12 amino acids. V lost 10 bases and J 5 bases, leaving 14 bases between the germline ends. Germline CDR1 SGHAT, CDR2 FQNNGV. As DNA, the CDR3 is TGTGCCATCCTTGTGGGGGGATATGGCTACACCTTC. This translates into CAILVGGYGYTF.

A single count supports this clone. The gene calls are TRBV27 and TRBJ2-7, with TRBD2 identical over 8 bases. Germline values: CDR1 MNHEY, CDR2 SMNVEV (reference sequence). The length of the CDR3 is 15 residues. J gave up 5 bases and V 5 bases, and 11 bases lay outside the gene matches. The CDR3 DNA follows: TGTGCCAGCAGTGGACCGACTAGCGCGTCTCACGAGCAGTACTTC. Its translation is CASSGPTSASHEQYF.

CDR3 DNA sequence: TGTGCCAGCAGCCCTCCGGGACTAGCGGGGGACAATGAGCAGTTCTTC. Translating gives CASSPPGLAGDNEQFF. The chain carries TRBV7-9 and TRBJ2-1; 14 nucleotides align to TRBD2. The junction had 5 bases not matched to a gene; V was cut back by 5 bases and J by 5 bases. This CDR3 contains 16 residues. Germline values: CDR1 SEHNR, CDR2 FQNEAQ (reference sequence).

This rearrangement joins TRBV7-8 to TRBJ2-7, with no clear D. This CDR3 contains 14 residues. Germline-derived CDR1 and CDR2 are SGHVS and FQNEAQ. With 0 bases removed from V and 6 bases from J, the gap between germline ends came to 12 bases. The CDR3 reads CASSLASKSSEQYF. Written as DNA, the CDR3 is TGTGCCAGCAGCTTAGCTTCAAAATCCAGCGAGCAGTACTTC. Full variable domain (missing parts from reference TRBV7-8 and TRBJ2-7): GAGVSQSPRYKVAKRGQDVALRCDPISGHVSLFWYQQALGQGPEFLTYFQNEAQLDKSGLPSDRFFAERPEGSVSTLKIQRTQQEDSAVYLCASSLASKSSEQYFGPGTRLTVT.

CDR3 protein: CASSEGLGTPTYNEQFF. The CDR3 coding sequence is TGTGCCAGCAGTGAGGGTTTGGGGACACCCACCTACAATGAGCAGTTCTTC. The rearrangement uses TRBV6-1 and TRBJ2-1; D might be TRBD1 (6 bases). With 3 bases removed from V and 2 bases from J, the gap between germline ends came to 17 bases. This CDR3 region has 17 residues. Germline V gene sequence: CDR1 MNHNS, CDR2 SASEGT.

V usage is TRBV19 and J usage is TRBJ1-1; D not resolved. This CDR3 has 12 amino acids. CDR1 is LNHDA and CDR2 is SQIVND in the germline V gene (reference sequence). The V and J ends lost 6 bases and 1 base respectively, with 6 bases between them. DNA for the CDR3: TGTGCCAGTAGACCGGGGAACACTGAAGCTTTCTTT. Protein sequence: CASRPGNTEAFF.

The chain combines TRBV19 with TRBJ1-4; 7 nucleotides match TRBD1. J gave up 8 bases and V 4 bases, and 4 bases lay outside the gene matches. Germline V gives CDR1 LNHDA, CDR2 SQIVND (reference sequence). This CDR3 is 13 amino acids long. In DNA form, the CDR3 reads TGTGCCAGTAGTAGTGGGACAGTCGAAAAACTGTTTTTT. Amino acid sequence: CASSSGTVEKLFF.

The V call is TRBV7-9, the J call TRBJ2-5, with TRBD2 matching 14 bases. Germline V gene lookup returns CDR1 SEHNR and CDR2 FQNEAQ (reference sequence). V was pared by 1 base and J by 1 base, with 2 bases of the junction left unmatched. The CDR3 length is 17 residues. The CDR3 coding sequence is TGTGCCAGCAGCTTAGTAGGGACTAGCGGGAGCCAAGAGACCCAGTACTTC. Protein product: CASSLVGTSGSQETQYF.

This chain links TRBV30 with TRBJ2-1; perhaps TRBD2 as D (5 bases). Per the germline V gene, CDR1 is GTSNPN and CDR2 is SVGIG (reference sequence). V gave up 4 bases and J gave up 9 bases, with 16 bases separating them. The CDR3 length is 13 residues. The CDR3 nucleotides read TGTGCCTGGACCCAAAACCCGGCGGGTGAGCAGTTCTTC. As protein: CAWTQNPAGEQFF.

The chain is built from TRBV27 and TRBJ2-7; 7 nucleotides match TRBD2. This CDR3 is 13 amino acids long. Germline V CDR1 and CDR2: MNHEY, SMNVEV (reference sequence). The J segment lost 5 bases and the V segment lost 5 bases, leaving 6 bases of the junction unmatched. CDR3 loop: CASSGEGLNEQYF. The CDR3 DNA reads as TGTGCCAGCAGTGGGGAGGGCCTAAACGAGCAGTACTTC.